The 23 T cell receptor beta chains reported below all come from one sample, sequenced in a study of cytomegalovirus exposure and HLA in healthy donors. The PCR was carried out with 60 Vbeta primers and 13 Jbeta primers. TCRdb's table, derived via immunoSEQ multiplex PCR, lists solely in-frame clones and lacks some. Among around 100,000 clones listed, approximately 70% were seen once. Source material: PBMCs. The receptors originated from a man aged 30 to 39 in good health and CMV-seropositive.

The genes are TRBV6-1 and TRBJ2-7, with 7 bases matching TRBD1. Trimming removed 4 bases from V and 3 bases from J; junction bases left unmatched: 3. CDR3 length: 13 residues. Germline V gene lookup returns CDR1 MNHNS and CDR2 SASEGT. CDR3 nucleotide sequence: TGTGCCAGCAGTGCCCGACAGGGCTACGAGCAGTACTTC. It is translated as CASSARQGYEQYF.

The gene calls are TRBV19 and TRBJ1-2; D might be TRBD1 (5 bases). In germline, CDR1 is LNHDA, CDR2 SQIVND (reference sequence). This CDR3 region has 14 residues. V gave up 3 bases and J gave up 7 bases, with 15 bases separating them. Written as DNA, the CDR3 is TGTGCCAGTAGTATGTCGCAAGGGGTTGGTGGCTACACCTTC. It yields the protein CASSMSQGVGGYTF.

J is TRBJ2-7 and V is TRBV6-6, with D possibly being TRBD2 (7 bases). CDR3 size: 14 residues. V lost 6 bases and J 7 bases, leaving 19 bases between the germline ends. Per the germline V gene, CDR1 is MNHNY and CDR2 is SVGAGI (reference sequence). The CDR3, as DNA: TGTGCCAGCAGCCAACCGGGGGGCGGGTTAGAGCAGTACGTC. It encodes CASSQPGGGLEQYV.

The chain links TRBV28 to TRBJ2-2, with 10 bases aligning to TRBD1. Germline values: CDR1 MDHEN, CDR2 SYDVKM. The CDR3 totals 18 residues. V lost 0 bases and J lost 0; bases outside the gene matches: 4. The chain's CDR3 is CASSLWGQGRTNTGELFF. As DNA, the CDR3 is TGTGCCAGCAGTTTATGGGGACAGGGGAGAACGAACACCGGGGAGCTGTTTTTT.

This clone has just a few counts. The chain carries TRBV6-4 and TRBJ1-1; D gene unclear. The CDR3 runs to 16 residues. Germline V gene lookup returns CDR1 MRHNA and CDR2 SNTAGT. Trimming took 7 bases from V and 0 from J, leaving 18 bases between them. CDR3 residues: CASTREGPRMNTEAFF. In DNA, the CDR3 is TGTGCCAGCACGCGGGAGGGCCCCCGGATGAACACTGAAGCTTTCTTT.

V usage is TRBV6-6 and J usage is TRBJ1-6; 7 bases fit TRBD1. The CDR3 runs to 15 residues. V was pared by 5 bases and J by 10 bases, with 11 bases of the junction left unmatched. Germline CDR1 reads MNHNY; CDR2 reads SVGAGI (reference sequence). The CDR3 nucleotides read TGTGCCAGCAGTCTCAACAGGGGCGCCGCCTCACCCCTCCACTTT. This encodes CASSLNRGAASPLHF.

The chain combines TRBV6-1 with TRBJ1-2, with D perhaps matching TRBD1 (6 bases). The germline CDR1 and CDR2 sequences are MNHNS and SASEGT. This CDR3 is built from 15 residues. Trimming removed 10 bases at V and 2 bases at J, with 20 bases between. CDR3 sequence: CATLLSRTVNYGYTF. The DNA for the CDR3 is TGTGCCACCTTACTTAGTCGGACAGTCAACTATGGCTACACCTTC.

The chain has TRBV7-2 and TRBJ1-2; 8 nucleotides match TRBD1. With V trimmed by 8 bases and J by 5 bases, 10 bases remained unmatched. In germline, CDR1 is SGHTA, CDR2 FQGNSA. The CDR3 has 14 residues. The CDR3 DNA follows: TGTGCCAGCTTAGCCGGGACAGGAGGTTATGGCTACACCTTC. Protein product: CASLAGTGGYGYTF.

V gene TRBV10-3 combines with J gene TRBJ1-4, with 8 bases that match TRBD1. Per germline, CDR1 ENHRY and CDR2 SYGVKD. The CDR3 consists of 16 residues. V was clipped by 4 bases and J by 1 base; unmatched bases: 5. The CDR3 protein is CAISATGGGTNEKLFF. CDR3 coding DNA: TGTGCCATCAGTGCCACAGGGGGAGGAACTAATGAAAAACTGTTTTTT.

This sequence joins TRBV5-6 and TRBJ2-7; 9 nucleotides align to TRBD1. CDR1 and CDR2 from the germline V gene are SGHDT and YYEEEE. J was trimmed by 6 bases and V by 4 bases; bases with no gene match: 8. CDR3 length equals 14 residues. The CDR3 loop is CASSLWTGVAEQYF. CDR3 DNA: TGTGCCAGCAGCCTATGGACAGGGGTTGCCGAGCAGTACTTC. Combining the CDR3 with reference TRBV5-6 and TRBJ2-7 gives the whole variable domain DAGVTQSPTHLIKTRGQQVTLRCSPKSGHDTVSWYQQALGQGPQFIFQYYEEEERQRGNFPDRFSGHQFPNYSSELNVNALLLGDSALYLCASSLWTGVAEQYFGPGTRLTVT.

A few counts support this clone. The chain is built from TRBV9 and TRBJ2-5; 8 positions agree with TRBD1. Per germline, CDR1 SGDLS and CDR2 YYNGEE. This CDR3 contains 15 residues. The V segment lost 0 bases and the J segment 5 bases; nucleotides outside the gene matches: 6. CDR3 region: CASSVGQGAGETQYF. In DNA, the CDR3 is TGTGCCAGCAGCGTAGGGCAGGGGGCAGGGGAGACCCAGTACTTC.

This chain uses TRBV29-1 with TRBJ2-3, with 9 bases aligning to TRBD2. From germline, CDR1 is SQVTM and CDR2 ANQGSEA. The CDR3 is made up of 13 amino acids. Losses at the gene ends were 3 bases for V and 6 bases for J; bases not matched to a gene: 4. The DNA for the CDR3 is TGCAGCGTTGACGCGGGAGGGCCTGATACGCAGTATTTT. Translation: CSVDAGGPDTQYF.

V and J are TRBV6-1 and TRBJ2-1; TRBD2 agrees at 7 bases. The CDR3 length is 15 residues. With 8 bases clipped from V and 4 bases from J, the junction kept 11 bases outside the gene matches. Looked up from germline, CDR1 is MNHNS and CDR2 is SASEGT. CDR3 loop: CASQLFAGEYNEQFF. The CDR3 coding sequence is TGTGCCAGCCAACTCTTTGCGGGAGAGTACAATGAGCAGTTCTTC.

This chain links TRBV29-1 with TRBJ2-7, with TRBD1 identical over 9 bases. The CDR3 has 19 residues. In germline, CDR1 is SQVTM, CDR2 ANQGSEA. CDR3 DNA sequence: TGCAACCTTGAGAGTGAGAGGGGGACAGGGCCCTCCATGGCCTACGAGCAGTACGTC. Its protein is CNLESERGTGPSMAYEQYV.

Only one count was recorded for this clone. The CDR3 protein is CASSRSGDYGYTF. The CDR3 nucleotides read TGCGCCAGCAGTCGATCGGGGGACTATGGCTACACCTTC. The chain carries TRBV10-2 and TRBJ1-2, with D maybe TRBD1 (5 bases). V lost 5 bases, J lost 3 bases, and 10 bases lay in between. CDR3 length: 13 amino acids. The germline V gene has CDR1 WSHSY and CDR2 SAAADI.

The chain joins TRBV7-2 to TRBJ2-1; TRBD2 matches at 8 bases. The V gene's germline CDR1 is SGHTA and CDR2 FQGNSA. J lost 6 bases, V lost 5 bases, and 9 bases had no gene match. This CDR3 region has 15 residues. CDR3 residues: CASSLGRAGFNEQFF. The CDR3 DNA reads TGTGCCAGCAGCCTCGGGAGGGCCGGGTTCAATGAGCAGTTCTTC.

The chain combines TRBV9 with TRBJ1-3; D may be TRBD1 (5 bases). The CDR3 spans 15 residues. V lost 0 bases and J 2 bases, leaving 9 bases between the germline ends. The germline V gene has CDR1 SGDLS and CDR2 YYNGEE. In DNA, the CDR3 is TGTGCCAGCAGCGTAGCTGCAGGGACTGGAAACACCATATATTTT. This gives the protein CASSVAAGTGNTIYF.

This clone was seen a single time. The V call is TRBV6-5, the J call TRBJ2-3; D might be TRBD2 (5 bases). CDR3 length equals 15 residues. With 0 bases removed from V and 0 bases from J, the gap between germline ends came to 7 bases. Germline CDR1 and CDR2: MNHEY and SVGAGI. The CDR3 DNA sequence: TGTGCCAGCAGTTACTCCGGCGGGAGCACAGATACGCAGTATTTT. This sequence encodes CASSYSGGSTDTQYF.

The chain uses TRBV10-3 and TRBJ2-5; D gene ambiguous. The V gene's germline CDR1 is ENHRY and CDR2 SYGVKD. Trimming removed 10 bases at V and 1 base at J, with 7 bases between. This CDR3 comprises 11 residues. The CDR3 DNA reads as TGTGCCACCTCGGTCCAAGAGACCCAGTACTTC. It specifies CATSVQETQYF.

The J gene is TRBJ2-7, the V gene TRBV5-1, with D maybe TRBD1 (6 bases). The germline gives CDR1 SGHRS, CDR2 YFSETQ. This CDR3 region has 12 residues. Trimming stripped 1 base from V and 6 bases from J, with 8 bases between. The CDR3 nucleotides are TGCGCCAGCAGCTTGACAGGGCGCGAGCAGTACGTC. As protein: CASSLTGREQYV.

This clone came up once. The rearrangement joins TRBV6-5 to TRBJ1-2; possible D gene TRBD1, 6 bases. Trimming took 2 bases from V and 3 from J, leaving 13 bases between them. Germline CDR1 MNHEY, CDR2 SVGAGI. This CDR3 has 15 residues. CDR3 nucleotide sequence: TGTGCCAGCAGTTACCGGACAGTTCCAGACTATGGCTACACCTTC. This gives the protein CASSYRTVPDYGYTF.

The J gene is TRBJ2-5, the V gene TRBV6-1; D is unclear. Germline values: CDR1 MNHNS, CDR2 SASEGT. The V gene lost 2 bases and the J gene lost 2 bases, with 12 bases spanning the gap. CDR3 length: 15 residues. The CDR3 loop is CASSEMGQAQETQYF. The CDR3 DNA follows: TGTGCCAGCAGTGAAATGGGCCAGGCGCAAGAGACCCAGTACTTC.

The V and J genes are TRBV30 and TRBJ1-1, with 10 bases lining up with TRBD1. This CDR3 spans 13 amino acids. Germline V lookup: CDR1 GTSNPN, CDR2 SVGIG (reference sequence). Trimming took 8 bases from V and 5 from J; bases not matched to a gene: 8. Written as DNA, the CDR3 is TGTGCCCGGGACAGGGGACCGGATACTGAAGCTTTCTTT. This translates into CARDRGPDTEAFF.